This T cell receptor beta chain emerged from a study of spatial heterogeneity in lung cancer. Findings of the study overall: The number of expanded tumor alpha and beta chains correlated with mutation number.

Time point described: sample taken at primary tumor resection. TCRdb re-called the 5' RACE reads with MiXCR, one entry per CDR3 protein. The data show about 14,000 distinct CDR3 sequences, roughly 5.6% seen once. This clonotype showed up many times. Its antigen is unidentified. Since the library was made to target alpha chains, this beta chain is a stray read and its abundance is not meaningful. The CDR3 is 13 residues long. The V and J ends lost 5 bases and 6 bases, in that order; junction bases with no gene match: 6. CDR1 is SQVTM and CDR2 is ANQGSEA in the germline V gene. The sequencing here drew on lung tumor tissue, taken at surgery. V gene TRBV29-1 combines with J gene TRBJ2-1, with 8 nucleotides matching TRBD2. This TCR derives from a female donor with early-stage non-small cell lung cancer. CDR3 nucleotides: TGCAGCGTTCCCTACGGGGGGGCCAATGAGCAGTTCTTC. This sequence encodes CSVPYGGANEQFF.